Below are 8 T cell receptor beta chains sequenced from a single sample in a study of Tregs in tolerant kidney transplant recipients. Here immunoSEQ multiplex PCR was the method, and the copy in TCRdb shows in-frame clones only, minus some. This sample yields 90,000 to 120,000 clones, of which nearly 90% are seen a single time; 0.34% belongs to the top ten. The input for sequencing was CD4+ T cells from blood, taken before the transplant. The receptors shown here come from a human donor who received a combined kidney and bone marrow transplant.

The V gene is TRBV5-1, the J gene TRBJ2-1; D perhaps matches TRBD1 (5 bases). Germline assignment: CDR1 SGHRS and CDR2 YFSETQ. This CDR3 has 14 residues. V was cut by 1 base and J by 8 bases, with 13 bases left in between. The CDR3 loop reads CASSLKGWGHEQFF. The CDR3 DNA follows: TGCGCCAGCAGCTTGAAGGGATGGGGCCATGAGCAGTTCTTC.

This clone was seen more than once but under ten times. The chain joins TRBV11-1 to TRBJ2-3, with D unresolved. Trimming took 5 bases from V and 10 from J, leaving 7 bases between them. Germline loops: CDR1 SGHAT, CDR2 FQDESV (reference sequence). The length of the CDR3 is 10 residues. The chain's CDR3 is CASSPPSQYF. CDR3 DNA: TGTGCCAGCAGCCCCCCATCGCAGTATTTT.

As DNA, the CDR3 is TGCGCCAGCAGCTCGACTCTGCAAAGAGAGACCCAGTACTTC. Its protein is CASSSTLQRETQYF. The V and J genes are TRBV5-1 and TRBJ2-5, with D unclear. Deletions cut 3 bases from V and 4 bases from J, with 13 bases between. The CDR3 sequence is 14 residues long. Germline values: CDR1 SGHRS, CDR2 YFSETQ.

The chain joins TRBV19 to TRBJ2-1, with D possibly matching TRBD2 (6 bases). There are 14 residues in the CDR3. The germline gives CDR1 LNHDA, CDR2 SQIVND (reference sequence). The V gene lost 10 bases and the J gene lost 0 bases, with 13 bases spanning the gap. CDR3 in DNA: TGTGCCACTACGGGACTGGACTCCTACAATGAGCAGTTCTTC. This gives the protein CATTGLDSYNEQFF.

V usage is TRBV2 and J usage is TRBJ2-1; weak D call: TRBD2 (6 bases). CDR3 length: 15 residues. Per germline, CDR1 SNHLY and CDR2 FYNNEI. The V and J ends lost 3 bases and 4 bases respectively, with 13 bases between them. CDR3 in DNA: TGTGCCAGCAGTGAGGAGGGACTCTCTTACAATGAGCAGTTCTTC. This codes for CASSEEGLSYNEQFF.

This rearrangement joins TRBV18 to TRBJ1-1; maybe TRBD1 (5 bases). V lost 3 bases and J 1 base, leaving 9 bases between the germline ends. CDR1 is KGHSH and CDR2 is LQKENI in the germline V gene. This CDR3 has 14 residues. CDR3 amino acids: CASSPQGGNTEAFF. CDR3 nucleotide sequence: TGTGCCAGCTCACCCCAGGGCGGGAACACTGAAGCTTTCTTT.

The rearrangement links TRBV4-3 to TRBJ1-2, with D uncertain. Trimming took 0 bases from V and 4 from J, leaving 12 bases between them. The length of the CDR3 is 15 residues. Germline values: CDR1 LGHNA, CDR2 YSLEER. CDR3 coding DNA: TGCGCCAGCAGCCAAGACGCAGGTGATATCTATGGCTACACCTTC. As protein: CASSQDAGDIYGYTF.

The chain recombines TRBV5-1 with TRBJ2-2, with 8 nucleotides matching TRBD1. J lost 4 bases, V lost 0 bases, and 8 bases had no gene match. The CDR3 totals 17 residues. Germline CDR1 reads SGHRS; CDR2 reads YFSETQ. The CDR3 loop reads CASSLAPDRVGTGELFF. The CDR3 coding sequence is TGCGCCAGCAGCTTGGCCCCGGACAGGGTAGGCACCGGGGAGCTGTTTTTT.